The sequence of this T cell receptor (beta chain) was determined in a study of T-cell reconstitution after alpha-beta-depleted transplantation in children. Germline values: CDR1 SEHNR, CDR2 FQNEAQ (reference sequence). CDR3 length: 16 amino acids. J was trimmed by 4 bases and V by 7 bases; bases with no gene match: 12. Unique molecular identifiers were used to barcode this TCRbeta library. TCRdb re-called the PCR reads through MiXCR, storing one row per CDR3 protein. The data contain about 500,000 distinct CDR3 sequences, roughly 33% of them singletons. The sequenced sample was PBMCs from the stem cell graft donor, obtained from the stem cell graft. The source is a human donor who donated a stem cell graft to a child with aplastic anemia. V and J are TRBV7-9 and TRBJ1-1; 10 nucleotides match TRBD1. In DNA form, the CDR3 reads TGTGCCAGCACCCGCCGGGACAGGGGATTGTCCACTGAAGCTTTCTTT. It encodes CASTRRDRGLSTEAFF.